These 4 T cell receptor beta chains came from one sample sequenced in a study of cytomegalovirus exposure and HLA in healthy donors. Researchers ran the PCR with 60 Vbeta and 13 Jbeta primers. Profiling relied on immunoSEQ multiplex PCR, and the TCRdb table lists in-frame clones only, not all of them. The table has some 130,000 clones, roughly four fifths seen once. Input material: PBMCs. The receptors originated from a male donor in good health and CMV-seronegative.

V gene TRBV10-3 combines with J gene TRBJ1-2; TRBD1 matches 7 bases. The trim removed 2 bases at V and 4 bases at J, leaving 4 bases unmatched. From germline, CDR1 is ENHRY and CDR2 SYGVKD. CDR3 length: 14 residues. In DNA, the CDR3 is TGTGCCATCAGTGAGACAGGGGATTCCTATGGCTACACCTTC. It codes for CAISETGDSYGYTF.

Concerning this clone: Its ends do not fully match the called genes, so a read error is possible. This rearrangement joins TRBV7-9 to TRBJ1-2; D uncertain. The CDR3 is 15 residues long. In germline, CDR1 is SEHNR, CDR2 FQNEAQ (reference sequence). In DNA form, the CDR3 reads TGTTCCAGCAGCTTAGCCGCATGGGAGGCTCATGGCTACACCTTC. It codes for CSSSLAAWEAHGYTF.

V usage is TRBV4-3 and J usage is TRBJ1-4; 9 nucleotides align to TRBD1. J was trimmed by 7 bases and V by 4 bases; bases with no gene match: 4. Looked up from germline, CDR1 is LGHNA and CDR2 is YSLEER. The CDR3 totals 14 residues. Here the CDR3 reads CASSRETGGEKLFF. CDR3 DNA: TGCGCCAGCAGCCGCGAGACAGGGGGTGAAAAACTGTTTTTT.

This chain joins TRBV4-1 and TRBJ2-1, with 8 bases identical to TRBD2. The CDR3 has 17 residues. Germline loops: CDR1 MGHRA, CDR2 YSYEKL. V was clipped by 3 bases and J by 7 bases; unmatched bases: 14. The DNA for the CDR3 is TGCGCCAGCAGCCAGCCCGGAGTAAGCGGGGGCAAGAATGAGCAGTTCTTC. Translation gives CASSQPGVSGGKNEQFF.